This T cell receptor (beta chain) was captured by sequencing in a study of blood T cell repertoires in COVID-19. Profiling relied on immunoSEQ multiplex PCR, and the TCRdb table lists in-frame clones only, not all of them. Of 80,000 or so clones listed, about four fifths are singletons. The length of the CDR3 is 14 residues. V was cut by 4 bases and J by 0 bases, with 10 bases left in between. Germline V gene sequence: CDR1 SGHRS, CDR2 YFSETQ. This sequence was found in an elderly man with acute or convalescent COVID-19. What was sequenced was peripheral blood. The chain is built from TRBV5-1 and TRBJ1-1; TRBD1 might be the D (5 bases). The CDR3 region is CASSVQGMNTEAFF. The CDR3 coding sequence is TGCGCCAGCAGCGTTCAGGGTATGAACACTGAAGCTTTCTTT.